Sequencing of this T cell receptor beta chain was carried out in a study of cytomegalovirus exposure and HLA in healthy donors. As for this clone: No antigen is known for it.

Findings and caveats of the study: In an earlier analysis, about 87% or about 30%: the productive usage of most TCR beta V segments. Analysis was carried out at a later point, and it linked a missense DCLRE1C variant to TCR beta V- and J-gene trimming. A few CMV-associated chains were confirmed in vitro to be specific for CMV antigens.

Amplification used 60 Vbeta primers and 13 Jbeta primers. The data were produced by immunoSEQ multiplex PCR, yet TCRdb's version contains in-frame clones alone and is incomplete. The profile shows about 160,000 clones, about 79% of them singletons. The CDR3 is 11 amino acids. The V and J ends lost 8 bases and 7 bases respectively, with 9 bases between them. CDR1 is MNHNS, CDR2 SASEGT, per germline. The TCR originated in a female donor in good health and CMV-seronegative. Input material: PBMCs. The V and J genes are TRBV6-1 and TRBJ1-5; D uncertain. As DNA, the CDR3 is TGTGCCAGCGGAGGGTACCAGCCCCAGCATTTT. Protein: CASGGYQPQHF.